The subject of this entry is one TCR beta chain. These data originate in a study of blood T cell repertoires in COVID-19. Overall study context: The United States, Italy and Spain were the sources of the acute and convalescent COVID-19 samples. Nucleic acid was either cDNA or gDNA, and it came from T cells, B-cell-depleted T cells, or PBMCs.

Per the germline V gene, CDR1 is LGHNT and CDR2 is FRNRAP. The CDR3 is 15 amino acids. Trimming shortened V by 5 bases and J by 4 bases, and 17 bases separated the two germline ends. In the authors' workflow: Reference gene primer amplification yielded estimated nucleated cell counts. The data were produced by immunoSEQ multiplex PCR, yet TCRdb's version contains in-frame clones alone and is incomplete. Clone size and V and J calls were adopted from that table, with D and trimming inferred from the DNA. Among roughly 100,000 clones listed, 70% to 90% were seen once. The sample taken for sequencing was peripheral blood. The chain is built from TRBV12-5 and TRBJ1-1; D may be TRBD1 (6 bases). The clonotype originates from a woman older than 75 with active COVID-19. CDR3 nucleotide sequence: TGTGCTAGTGGTCCGACAGGTCTCGCGGGCACTGAAGCTTTCTTT. It encodes CASGPTGLAGTEAFF.